Listed below are T cell receptor beta chains from one sample, sequenced in a study of early T cells in non-severe SARS-CoV-2 infection. TCRdb processed the 5' RACE reads anew with MiXCR; each CDR3 protein has one entry. The sample consists of roughly 63,000 distinct CDR3 sequences, around 12% of them appearing once. Input material: whole blood. Receptor source: an adult who was a healthcare worker with PCR-confirmed SARS-CoV-2 infection or an uninfected control (not recorded which). The CDR3 runs from the conserved cysteine through the conserved F or W. D genes are given only for firm matches. Where a row states a size, it is once, few, many or the class of an expanded clone; other rows omit it.

TRBV4-2	.	TRBJ1-5	few	TGTGCCAGCAGCCAAGATTTGCACGGGAATAGCCGGCCCCAGCATTTT	CASSQDLHGNSRPQHF
TRBV7-3	.	TRBJ2-2	few	TGTGCCAGCAGCGCCCGAAGTAGGGCGGGGAGTGCCGGGGAGCTGTTTTTT	CASSARSRAGSAGELFF
TRBV28	TRBD2	TRBJ2-4	few	TGTGCCAGCTCCAAGGGGCGGCTAGCGGGCCTAGCCAAAAACATTCAGTACTTC	CASSKGRLAGLAKNIQYF
TRBV28	.	TRBJ2-6	many	TGTGCCAGCAGTTTAAAAACGACCTCTGGGGCCAACGTCCTGACTTTC	CASSLKTTSGANVLTF
TRBV5-1	TRBD1	TRBJ1-6	many	TGCGCCAGCAGCTTAACCGGGACAGGCCCCCTTGGCCTCCACTTT	CASSLTGTGPLGLHF
TRBV27	TRBD2	TRBJ2-1	few	TGTGCCAGCAGTTTATCCGGACTAGCGGGACCCTACAATGAGCAGTTCTTC	CASSLSGLAGPYNEQFF
TRBV29-1	.	TRBJ1-3	few	TGCAGCGTTGAACTGGCAGGTGGAAACACCATATATTTT	CSVELAGGNTIYF
TRBV20-1	.	TRBJ2-5	few	TGCAGTGCTCGGCCCAGGGGCGGAGAGACCCAGTACTTC	CSARPRGGETQYF
TRBV28	TRBD1	TRBJ2-4	many	TGTGCCAGCAGCTCAGGGGGACCGGATGGGTACTTC	CASSSGGPDGYF
TRBV28	TRBD2	TRBJ2-1	.	TGTGCCAGCAGTTTCGGGCGGATATCCCGGACTAGCGGGAGGTGGGAGGATGAGCAGTTCTTC	CASSFGRISRTSGRWEDEQFF
TRBV7-8	.	TRBJ2-2	.	TGTGCCAGCAGCGCATACGCGGCGAACACCGGGGAGCTGTTTTTT	CASSAYAANTGELFF
TRBV12-3/TRBV12-4	.	TRBJ1-1	few	TGTGCCAGCAGCCCCCGGGCCTATACTGAAGCTTTCTTT	CASSPRAYTEAFF
TRBV29-1	.	TRBJ1-2	.	TGCAGCGTTGAAGGGGAAGCTACGGGAAATGGCTACACCTTC	CSVEGEATGNGYTF
TRBV28	.	TRBJ1-2	few	TGTGCCAGCAGTTATCAGAACTATGGCTACACCTTC	CASSYQNYGYTF
TRBV7-9	.	TRBJ1-1	many	TGTGCCAGCAGCCCTTTGGGCACTGAAGCTTTCTTT	CASSPLGTEAFF
TRBV7-9	.	TRBJ2-1	.	TGTGCCAGCCTCTTTACATCAGGGGCCTACAATGAGCAGTTCTTC	CASLFTSGAYNEQFF
TRBV6-6	.	TRBJ2-7	few	TGTGCCAGCAGTAAACTAGCCCAGAGCTCCTACGAGCAGTACTTC	CASSKLAQSSYEQYF
TRBV28	TRBD2	TRBJ2-7	many	TGTGCCAGCAGCTCCCTAGCGGGAGGGCTGTTCTTCGAGCAGTACTTC	CASSSLAGGLFFEQYF
TRBV11-2	TRBD1	TRBJ2-7	.	TGTGCCAGCAGCCGTATCAGGGGGCGAACCCACGAGCAGTACTTC	CASSRIRGRTHEQYF
TRBV5-1	.	TRBJ2-3	.	TGCGCCAGCAGCTCCCCAGGGGAAGATACGCAGTATTTT	CASSSPGEDTQYF
TRBV7-8	.	TRBJ2-7	many	TGTGCCAGCAGCTCTCAACAGGGTTACGAGCAGTACTTC	CASSSQQGYEQYF
TRBV29-1	.	TRBJ2-5	few	TGCAGCGTTCTGCTCTCACAAGAGACCCAGTACTTC	CSVLLSQETQYF
TRBV28	.	TRBJ2-2	few	TGTGCCAGCAGTTCCCCCGGCCGTTACACCGGGGAGCTGTTTTTT	CASSSPGRYTGELFF
TRBV7-3	TRBD1	TRBJ1-1	many	TGTGCCAGCAGCTCGGACAGGGAGTCGGGTGAAGCTTTCTTT	CASSSDRESGEAFF
TRBV28	TRBD2	TRBJ2-5	.	TGTGCCAGCAGTTCCGGGACTAGCGGGAGGGCCCAGTACTTC	CASSSGTSGRAQYF
TRBV11-2	TRBD2	TRBJ2-1	many	TGTGCCAGCAGCTTAGTCAGCGGGAGGGCCTATGAGCAGTTCTTC	CASSLVSGRAYEQFF
TRBV7-6	TRBD2	TRBJ2-7	.	TGTGCCAGCAGCTTAGGGGCGGTAGCGGGAGTTGGGGAGCAGTACTTC	CASSLGAVAGVGEQYF
TRBV2	.	TRBJ2-1	many	TGTGCCAGCAGCGCGGGAAATTCCTACAATGAGCAGTTCTTC	CASSAGNSYNEQFF
TRBV18	TRBD1	TRBJ2-5	many	TGTGCCAGCTCACGAGAGGGACCGGGACAGGGGGTTCTTCGTCAAGAGACCCAGTACTTC	CASSREGPGQGVLRQETQYF
TRBV28	.	TRBJ2-5	many	TGTGCCAGCAGTTTCCCGAGGCAGACCCAGTACTTC	CASSFPRQTQYF
TRBV28	.	TRBJ2-5	few	TGTGCCAGCAGCCGACCGAAGGGGGGCAGAGAGACCCAGTACTTC	CASSRPKGGRETQYF
TRBV20-1	.	TRBJ2-1	many	TGCAGTGCTAGAGATGTCCATGGAGGCGCCTACAATGAGCAGTTCTTC	CSARDVHGGAYNEQFF
TRBV6-4	TRBD1	TRBJ2-3	few	TGTGCCAGCAGTGGTTCCGGGACAGGGGGATCAGATACGCAGTATTTT	CASSGSGTGGSDTQYF
TRBV5-1	.	TRBJ2-1	many	TGCGCCAGCAGGGATTCTGAGGGTAATGAGCAGTTCTTC	CASRDSEGNEQFF
TRBV6-1	.	TRBJ2-3	few	TGTGCCAGCATTTTGACACAGGGTCCGGGGGCAGATACGCAGTATTTT	CASILTQGPGADTQYF
TRBV7-6	TRBD2	TRBJ2-2	many	TGTGCCAGCAGCCCGGGACTAGTGGACTCCGGGGAGCTGTTTTTT	CASSPGLVDSGELFF
TRBV7-6	TRBD1	TRBJ1-1	many	TGTGCCAGCAGCTTAGCTGGGACAGGGGTTACTGAAGCTTTCTTT	CASSLAGTGVTEAFF
TRBV19	.	TRBJ2-7	few	TGTGCCAGTAGTATAGATAGTCAACAGTCCTACGAGCAGTACTTC	CASSIDSQQSYEQYF
TRBV29-1	.	TRBJ1-2	many	TGCAGCGTAGAAGGCTACACCTTC	CSVEGYTF
TRBV20-1	TRBD1	TRBJ2-3	.	TGCAGTGCTAGAGATCGACAGGGGGCGGCAGATACGCAGTATTTT	CSARDRQGAADTQYF
TRBV4-1	.	TRBJ1-2	many	TGCGCCAGCAGCCACAGAACAGTTATCTATGGCTACACCTTC	CASSHRTVIYGYTF
TRBV4-1	TRBD2	TRBJ2-2	many	TGCGCCAGCAGCCCTGGGACTAGCGGGAGCCGCACCGGGGAGCTGTTTTTT	CASSPGTSGSRTGELFF
TRBV5-1	TRBD1	TRBJ2-3	.	TGCGCCACGCGGGACAGGGCTGGCACAGATACGCAGTATTTT	CATRDRAGTDTQYF
TRBV6-1	TRBD2	TRBJ2-2	few	TGTGCCAGCAGTTCTAGCGGAGCAAACACCGGGGAGCTGTTTTTT	CASSSSGANTGELFF
TRBV3-1	TRBD2	TRBJ2-1	few	TGTGCCAGCAGCCAAGATCTCGGGACTAGCGGGAATAGAAATGAGCAGTTCTTC	CASSQDLGTSGNRNEQFF
TRBV18	TRBD1	TRBJ1-6	few	TGTGCCAGCTCCTCGCAGGGGGCCGGCCATAATTCACCCCTCCACTTT	CASSSQGAGHNSPLHF
TRBV2	.	TRBJ1-1	.	TGTGCCAGCAGTTCAGGGACCACTGAAGCTTTCTTT	CASSSGTTEAFF
TRBV29-1	.	TRBJ1-1	.	TGCAGCGTCTACCCCCAGGGGACCACTGAAGCTTTCTTT	CSVYPQGTTEAFF
TRBV2	TRBD1	TRBJ2-1	few	TGTGCCAGCAGTGAAACCCTGACAGGGGGGGTCTACAATGAGCAGTTCTTC	CASSETLTGGVYNEQFF
TRBV7-6	TRBD2	TRBJ2-7	many	TGTGCCAGCAGCTTAGCCCAGGGGCTAGCGGGAGTCGAGCAGTACTTC	CASSLAQGLAGVEQYF
TRBV11-1	.	TRBJ1-1	many	TGTGCCAGCAGCCGATACGAGGACACTGAAGCTTTCTTT	CASSRYEDTEAFF
TRBV18	.	TRBJ2-6	few	TGTGCCAGCTCATCGACCACCGGGGATTCCAACTCTGGGGCCAACGTCCTGACTTTC	CASSSTTGDSNSGANVLTF
TRBV12-5	.	TRBJ2-1	.	TGTGCTAGTGGTTTGGGGGCTACGCCGCTTGGTGAGCAGTTCTTC	CASGLGATPLGEQFF
TRBV5-1	TRBD2	TRBJ2-5	many	TGCGCCAGCAGTAATAGCGGGAAAGAGACCCAGTACTTC	CASSNSGKETQYF